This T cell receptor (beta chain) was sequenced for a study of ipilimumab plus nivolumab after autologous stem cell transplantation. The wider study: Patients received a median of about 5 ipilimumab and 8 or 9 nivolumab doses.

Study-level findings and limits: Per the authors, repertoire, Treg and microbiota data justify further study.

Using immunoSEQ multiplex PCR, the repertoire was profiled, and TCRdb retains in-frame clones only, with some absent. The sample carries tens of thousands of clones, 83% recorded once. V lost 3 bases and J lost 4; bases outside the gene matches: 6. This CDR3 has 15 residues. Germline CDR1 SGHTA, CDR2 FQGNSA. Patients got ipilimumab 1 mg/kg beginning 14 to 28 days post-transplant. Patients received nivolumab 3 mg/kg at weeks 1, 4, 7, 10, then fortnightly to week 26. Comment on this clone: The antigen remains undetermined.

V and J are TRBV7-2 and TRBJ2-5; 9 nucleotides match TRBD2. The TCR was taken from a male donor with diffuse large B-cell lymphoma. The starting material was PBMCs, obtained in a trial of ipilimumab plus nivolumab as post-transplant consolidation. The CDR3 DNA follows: TGTGCCAGCAGCTTTTTTGCGGGGGGGCGAGAGACCCAGTACTTC. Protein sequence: CASSFFAGGRETQYF.